These T cell receptor beta chains were read from a single sample in a study of T-cell memory formation after mild COVID-19. Each CDR3 protein is one row after TCRdb ran MiXCR on the 5' RACE reads. The repertoire holds tens of thousands of distinct CDR3 sequences, with about an eighth as singletons. The specimen sequenced was PBMCs or a T cell subset sorted from them (not recorded which). The receptors shown here come from an adult woman who had mild COVID-19 (a few samples of this study predate the infection). Cell type and time point are not known. CDR3s include the opening cysteine and the closing phenylalanine or tryptophan. The D gene is left open where the match is weak. The size field is filled for only some rows; it gives once, few, many or a size class.

few	TRBV6-5	11	.	TRBJ1-1	CASSYDTEAFF	TGTGCCAGCAGTTACGACACTGAAGCTTTCTTT
few	TRBV20-1	15	TRBD1	TRBJ2-3	CSGGAGTGLSDTQFF	TGCAGTGGAGGCGCGGGGACAGGGTTGTCGGATACGCAGTTTTTT
.	TRBV20-1	17	TRBD2	TRBJ2-2	CSARDLGGSITGGELFF	TGCAGTGCTAGAGATCTAGGCGGGAGCATAACTGGCGGGGAGCTGTTTTTT
many	TRBV7-9	16	TRBD2	TRBJ2-1	CASNAYSGSSYNEQFF	TGTGCCAGCAACGCGTATAGCGGGAGCTCCTACAATGAGCAGTTCTTC
few	TRBV6-5	15	.	TRBJ2-1	CASSYSEGAYNEQFF	TGTGCCAGCAGTTATTCGGAGGGGGCTTACAATGAGCAGTTCTTC
.	TRBV4-1	15	TRBD2	TRBJ2-1	CASRRTGTSGNEQFF	TGCGCCAGCAGGAGAACCGGGACTAGCGGCAATGAGCAGTTCTTC
few	TRBV20-1	15	.	TRBJ2-3	CSANVYLSSTDTQYF	TGCAGTGCCAACGTGTACCTGTCTAGCACAGATACGCAGTATTTT
few	TRBV7-6	16	TRBD2	TRBJ2-3	CASSSLAGGLTDTQYF	TGTGCCAGCAGCTCATTAGCGGGGGGGCTTACAGATACGCAGTATTTT
few	TRBV9	19	.	TRBJ2-1	CASSVDPRERLDSYNEQFF	TGTGCCAGCAGCGTAGATCCCAGGGAGCGCCTAGACTCCTACAATGAGCAGTTCTTC
many	TRBV7-6	13	TRBD1	TRBJ2-1	CASSFGTEGEQFF	TGTGCCAGCAGCTTCGGGACAGAAGGTGAGCAGTTCTTC
.	TRBV7-8	13	.	TRBJ1-3	CASSRGPRETIYF	TGTGCCAGCAGCCGGGGGCCCCGCGAGACCATATATTTT
few	TRBV12-3/TRBV12-4	18	TRBD2	TRBJ2-2	CASISQGLAPPVGGELFF	TGTGCCAGCATTTCCCAGGGACTAGCTCCCCCCGTGGGCGGGGAGCTGTTTTTT
.	TRBV4-1	14	.	TRBJ2-3	CASSHPTGRDTQYF	TGCGCCAGCAGCCACCCGACAGGCCGGGACACGCAGTATTTT
.	TRBV12-3/TRBV12-4	14	TRBD1	TRBJ2-5	CASSYGTGKETQYF	TGTGCCAGCAGTTACGGGACAGGGAAGGAGACCCAGTACTTC
.	TRBV5-1	16	TRBD2	TRBJ2-3	CASSGNVAGGTDTQYF	TGCGCCAGCAGCGGAAACGTTGCGGGGGGTACAGATACGCAGTATTTT
few	TRBV20-1	17	.	TRBJ1-1	CSARDPARWGLNTEAFF	TGCAGTGCTAGAGATCCTGCGCGGTGGGGCCTGAACACTGAAGCTTTCTTT
many	TRBV5-1	13	.	TRBJ1-5	CASSLALNQPQHF	TGCGCCAGCAGCTTGGCACTAAATCAGCCCCAGCATTTT
few	TRBV4-3	15	.	TRBJ2-3	CASSQEQARRHTQYF	TGCGCCAGCAGCCAAGAACAGGCGCGGAGACATACGCAGTATTTT
.	TRBV9	15	.	TRBJ2-6	CASSEESSGANVLTF	TGTGCCAGCAGCGAAGAGAGCTCTGGGGCCAACGTCCTGACTTTC
many	TRBV6-2/TRBV6-3	14	.	TRBJ2-4	CASSYSRGVDIQYF	TGTGCCAGCAGTTACTCGCGGGGCGTGGACATTCAGTACTTC
.	TRBV9	15	TRBD2	TRBJ2-1	CASSVVGSGGDEQFF	TGTGCCAGCAGCGTAGTCGGTAGCGGGGGAGATGAGCAGTTCTTC
once	TRBV20-1	15	TRBD1	TRBJ1-1	CSASVPGQGGTEAFF	TGCAGTGCTAGTGTGCCGGGACAGGGAGGTACTGAAGCTTTCTTT
.	TRBV25-1	14	TRBD2	TRBJ2-5	CASSESGLQETQYF	TGTGCCAGCAGTGAATCGGGACTACAAGAGACCCAGTACTTC
medium-sized	TRBV7-9	14	.	TRBJ2-7	CASSLEIAAYEQYF	TGTGCCAGCAGCTTAGAAATCGCTGCCTACGAGCAGTACTTC
.	TRBV20-1	17	TRBD1	TRBJ2-7	CSAMGQGHGGWVYEQYF	TGCAGTGCGATGGGACAGGGGCACGGGGGTTGGGTCTACGAGCAGTACTTC
few	TRBV7-2	14	TRBD1	TRBJ1-1	CASSRQGGDTEAFF	TGTGCCAGCAGCCGACAGGGGGGTGACACTGAAGCTTTCTTT
.	TRBV7-9	14	.	TRBJ2-3	CASSLSSTTDTQYF	TGTGCCAGCAGCTTATCTAGTACGACAGATACGCAGTATTTT
.	TRBV29-1	12	.	TRBJ2-3	CSAQQGTDTQYF	TGCAGCGCCCAACAGGGTACAGATACGCAGTATTTT
many	TRBV14	14	.	TRBJ2-1	CASSQLGGANEQFF	TGTGCCAGCAGCCAGCTGGGCGGGGCAAATGAGCAGTTCTTC
few	TRBV5-1	14	.	TRBJ2-1	CASSFTGWDNEQFF	TGCGCCAGCAGCTTTACCGGGTGGGACAATGAGCAGTTCTTC
.	TRBV13	17	TRBD1	TRBJ2-3	CASRTRDRTSSTDTQYF	TGTGCCAGCAGAACCAGGGACAGGACGTCTAGCACAGATACGCAGTATTTT
.	TRBV27	17	.	TRBJ2-5	CASIQSPPQGSGETQYF	TGTGCCAGCATACAATCCCCCCCCCAGGGTTCCGGCGAGACCCAGTACTTC
.	TRBV3-1	17	TRBD2	TRBJ2-5	CASSRGVWTSGVRAQYF	TGTGCCAGCAGCCGGGGGGTGTGGACTAGCGGGGTCCGGGCCCAGTACTTC
.	TRBV27	15	TRBD1	TRBJ2-1	CATRGSGQGDNEQFF	TGTGCCACCCGGGGGTCGGGACAGGGAGACAATGAGCAGTTCTTC
few	TRBV11-3	15	TRBD1	TRBJ2-5	CASSSPGQGQETQYF	TGTGCCAGCAGCTCCCCGGGACAGGGCCAAGAGACCCAGTACTTC
.	TRBV6-5	17	.	TRBJ2-7	CASSYSAPNGALGEQYF	TGTGCCAGCAGTTACTCGGCACCTAATGGTGCGTTGGGGGAGCAGTACTTC
.	TRBV7-9	13	TRBD1	TRBJ2-5	CASSGTGRETQYF	TGTGCCAGCTCCGGGACAGGGCGAGAGACCCAGTACTTC
.	TRBV7-9	13	TRBD1	TRBJ1-2	CASSTSTGYGYTF	TGTGCCAGCAGCACCTCGACAGGGTATGGCTACACCTTC
many	TRBV7-3	13	.	TRBJ2-1	CASSLPPGDEQFF	TGTGCCAGCAGCCTGCCCCCAGGGGATGAGCAGTTCTTC
few	TRBV7-7	13	.	TRBJ1-1	CASSDSLNTEAFF	TGTGCTAGCAGCGACAGCCTGAACACTGAAGCTTTCTTT
.	TRBV7-9	13	.	TRBJ2-5	CASSLGSRETQYF	TGTGCCAGCAGCTTAGGATCTAGGGAGACCCAGTACTTC
many	TRBV11-2	15	TRBD2	TRBJ2-1	CASSLGGSSYNEQFF	TGCGCCAGCAGCCTCGGGGGGAGCTCCTACAATGAGCAGTTCTTC
.	TRBV7-8	13	.	TRBJ2-1	CASSPDWYNEQFF	TGTGCCAGCAGCCCGGACTGGTACAATGAGCAGTTCTTC
few	TRBV29-1	12	TRBD1	TRBJ1-2	CSVAAGTGDYTF	TGCAGCGTCGCAGCCGGGACAGGGGACTACACCTTC
.	TRBV4-2	14	.	TRBJ2-7	CASSQDLGFIEQYF	TGTGCCAGCAGCCAAGATTTAGGCTTTATCGAGCAGTACTTC
few	TRBV9	13	TRBD1	TRBJ1-4	CASSAGQYEKLFF	TGTGCCAGCAGCGCGGGACAGTATGAAAAACTGTTTTTT
.	TRBV7-6	15	.	TRBJ1-5	CASSMNEGSNQPQHF	TGTGCCAGCAGCATGAACGAGGGGTCCAATCAGCCCCAGCATTTT
few	TRBV5-1	16	TRBD2	TRBJ2-2	CASSDRLAGHTGELFF	TGCGCCAGCAGCGACCGACTAGCGGGGCACACCGGGGAGCTGTTTTTT
.	TRBV4-1	12	.	TRBJ2-5	CASSQETETQYF	TGCGCCAGCAGCCAAGAGACCGAGACCCAGTACTTC
few	TRBV5-1	14	.	TRBJ2-7	CASSPDSTHYEQYF	TGCGCCAGCAGCCCAGACTCGACCCACTACGAGCAGTACTTC
few	TRBV25-1	14	.	TRBJ2-7	CASSGGGTNYEQYF	TGTGCCAGCAGTGGGGGGGGGACAAACTACGAGCAGTACTTC
few	TRBV15	15	.	TRBJ1-1	CATSGDGTSLFGAFF	TGTGCCACCAGCGGTGACGGGACATCCCTCTTCGGGGCTTTCTTT
few	TRBV5-1	16	.	TRBJ1-6	CASSFVSPGPESPLHF	TGCGCCAGCAGCTTCGTTTCCCCGGGGCCGGAGTCACCCCTCCACTTT
few	TRBV6-6	14	.	TRBJ2-5	CASSSTGGRETQYF	TGTGCCAGCAGTTCCACCGGGGGCCGGGAGACCCAGTACTTC